This entry is about one T cell receptor beta chain. Data came from immunoSEQ multiplex PCR; TCRdb stores just in-frame clones and leaves some out. The sample consists of 160,000 or so clones, less than 95% of them appearing once. V dropped 7 bases and J dropped 7; count of bases not matched to a gene: 13. Per germline, CDR1 LNHDA and CDR2 SQIVND (reference sequence). This CDR3 region has 16 residues. The data derive from a study of control samples from healthy donors and cancer patients. V usage is TRBV19 and J usage is TRBJ2-2; 9 positions agree with TRBD2. The TCR sequence derives from a man in his sixties with colorectal cancer. Sequenced input: PBMCs. Written as DNA, the CDR3 is TGTGCCAGTACCCCCCTCTGGCGGGGGGGGGTCGGGGAGCTGTTTTTT. Its protein product is CASTPLWRGGVGELFF.